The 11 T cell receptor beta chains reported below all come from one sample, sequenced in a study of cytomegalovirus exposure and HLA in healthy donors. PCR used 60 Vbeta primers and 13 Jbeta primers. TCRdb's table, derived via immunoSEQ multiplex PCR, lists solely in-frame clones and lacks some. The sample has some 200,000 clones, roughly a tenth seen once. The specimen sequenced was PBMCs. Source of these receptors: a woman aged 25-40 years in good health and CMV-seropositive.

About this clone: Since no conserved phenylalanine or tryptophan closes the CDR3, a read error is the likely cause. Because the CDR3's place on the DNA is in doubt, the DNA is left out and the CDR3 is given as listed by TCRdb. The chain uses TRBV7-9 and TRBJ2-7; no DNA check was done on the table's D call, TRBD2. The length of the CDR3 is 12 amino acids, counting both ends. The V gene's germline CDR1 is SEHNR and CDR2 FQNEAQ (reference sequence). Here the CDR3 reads CASTPTSGTLTI.

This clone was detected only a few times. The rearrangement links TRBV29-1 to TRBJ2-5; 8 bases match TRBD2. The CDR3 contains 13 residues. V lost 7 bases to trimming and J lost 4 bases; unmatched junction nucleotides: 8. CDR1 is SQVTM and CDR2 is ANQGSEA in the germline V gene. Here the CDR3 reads CSGYSGMGETQYF. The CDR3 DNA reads TGCAGCGGTTATAGCGGGATGGGAGAGACCCAGTACTTC.

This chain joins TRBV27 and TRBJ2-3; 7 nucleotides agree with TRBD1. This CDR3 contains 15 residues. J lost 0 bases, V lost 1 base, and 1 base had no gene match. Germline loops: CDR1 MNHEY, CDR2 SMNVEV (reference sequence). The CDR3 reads CASSLLGQSTDTQYF. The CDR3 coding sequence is TGTGCCAGCAGTTTATTGGGACAGAGCACAGATACGCAGTATTTT.

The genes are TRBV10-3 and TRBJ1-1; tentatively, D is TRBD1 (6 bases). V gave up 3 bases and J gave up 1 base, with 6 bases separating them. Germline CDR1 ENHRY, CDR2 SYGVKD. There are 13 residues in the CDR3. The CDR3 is CAISDRGNTEAFF. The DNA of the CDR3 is TGTGCCATCAGTGACAGGGGGAACACTGAAGCTTTCTTT.

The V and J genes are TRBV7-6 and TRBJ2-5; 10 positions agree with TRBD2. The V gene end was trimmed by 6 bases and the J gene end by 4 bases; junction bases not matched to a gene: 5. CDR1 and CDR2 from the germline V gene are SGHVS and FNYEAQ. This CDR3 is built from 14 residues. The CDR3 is CASSPSGRGETQYF. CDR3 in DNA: TGTGCCAGCAGTCCGAGCGGGAGGGGAGAGACCCAGTACTTC.

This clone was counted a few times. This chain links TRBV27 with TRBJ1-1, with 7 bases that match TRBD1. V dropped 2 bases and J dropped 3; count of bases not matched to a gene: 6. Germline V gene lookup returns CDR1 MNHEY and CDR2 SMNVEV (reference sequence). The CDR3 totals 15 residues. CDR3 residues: CASSLAGTVDTEAFF. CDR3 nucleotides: TGTGCCAGCAGTTTAGCCGGGACAGTCGACACTGAAGCTTTCTTT.

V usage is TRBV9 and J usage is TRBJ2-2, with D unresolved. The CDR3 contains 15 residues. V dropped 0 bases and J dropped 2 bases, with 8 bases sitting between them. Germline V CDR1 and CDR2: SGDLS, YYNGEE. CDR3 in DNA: TGTGCCAGCAGCGTAGAACGGTTAAACACCGGGGAGCTGTTTTTT. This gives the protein CASSVERLNTGELFF.

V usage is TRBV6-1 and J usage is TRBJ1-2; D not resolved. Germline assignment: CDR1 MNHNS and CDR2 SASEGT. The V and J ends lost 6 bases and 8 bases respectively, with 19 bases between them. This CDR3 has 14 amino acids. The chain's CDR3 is CASSAAQDFVGYTF. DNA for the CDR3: TGTGCCAGCAGCGCCGCTCAGGATTTTGTAGGCTACACCTTC.

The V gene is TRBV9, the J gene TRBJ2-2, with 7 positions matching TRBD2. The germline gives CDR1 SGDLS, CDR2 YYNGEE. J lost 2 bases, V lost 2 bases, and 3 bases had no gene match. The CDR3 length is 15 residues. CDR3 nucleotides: TGTGCCAGCAGCGTCCCGGGACTAAACACCGGGGAGCTGTTTTTT. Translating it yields CASSVPGLNTGELFF.

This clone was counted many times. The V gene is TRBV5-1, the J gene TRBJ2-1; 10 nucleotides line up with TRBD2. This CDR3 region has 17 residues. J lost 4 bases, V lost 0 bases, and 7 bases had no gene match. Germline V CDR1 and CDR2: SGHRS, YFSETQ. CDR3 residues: CASSLASSGLAYNEQFF. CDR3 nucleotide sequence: TGCGCCAGCAGCTTGGCCAGTTCGGGACTAGCGTACAATGAGCAGTTCTTC.

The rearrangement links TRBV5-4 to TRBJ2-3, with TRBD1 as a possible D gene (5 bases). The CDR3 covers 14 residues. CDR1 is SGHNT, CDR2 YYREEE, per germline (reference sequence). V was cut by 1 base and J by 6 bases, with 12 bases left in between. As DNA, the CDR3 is TGTGCCAGCAGCTTGTTCAGGGTTGCGGATACGCAGTATTTT. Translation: CASSLFRVADTQYF.